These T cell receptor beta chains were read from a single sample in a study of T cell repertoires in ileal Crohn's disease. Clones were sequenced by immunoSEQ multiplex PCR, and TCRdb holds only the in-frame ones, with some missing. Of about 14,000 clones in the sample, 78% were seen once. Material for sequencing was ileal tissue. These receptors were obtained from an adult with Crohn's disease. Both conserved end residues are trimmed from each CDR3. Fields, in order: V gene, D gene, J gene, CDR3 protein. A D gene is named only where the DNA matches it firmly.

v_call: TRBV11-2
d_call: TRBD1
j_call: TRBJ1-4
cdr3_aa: ASSSGRDRVREKLF

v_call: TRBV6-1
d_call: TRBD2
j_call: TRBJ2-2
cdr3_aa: ASSEPLAGSGELF

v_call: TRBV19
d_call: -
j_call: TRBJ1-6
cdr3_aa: ASRVAQSNSPLH

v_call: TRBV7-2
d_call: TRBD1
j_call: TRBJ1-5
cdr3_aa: ASSPPTGTNQPQH

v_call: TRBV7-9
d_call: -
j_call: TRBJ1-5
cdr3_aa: ASSSPGDSNQPQH

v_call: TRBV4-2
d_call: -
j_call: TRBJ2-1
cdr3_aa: ASSQDPSRGREQF

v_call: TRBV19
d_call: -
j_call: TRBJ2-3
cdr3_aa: ASSMGGTDTQY

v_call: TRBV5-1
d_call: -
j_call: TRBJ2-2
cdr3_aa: ASSHDRRNTGELF

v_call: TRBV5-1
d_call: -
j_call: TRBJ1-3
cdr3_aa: ASSLQGLGNTIY

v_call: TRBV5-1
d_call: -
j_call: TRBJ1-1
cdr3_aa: ASSLGWGVNTEAF

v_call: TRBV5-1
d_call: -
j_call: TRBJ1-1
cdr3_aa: ASRDLMNTEAF

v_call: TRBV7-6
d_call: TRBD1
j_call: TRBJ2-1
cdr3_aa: ASSSAIGTANNEQF

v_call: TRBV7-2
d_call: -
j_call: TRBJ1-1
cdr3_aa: ASSLPGSYTEAF

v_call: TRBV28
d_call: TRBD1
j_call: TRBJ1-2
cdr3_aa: ASRSGGQGYGYT

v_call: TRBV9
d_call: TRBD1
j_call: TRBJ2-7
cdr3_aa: ASSPRTGVSEQY

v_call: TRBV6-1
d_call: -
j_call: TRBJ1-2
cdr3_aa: ASSEQEGIYGYT

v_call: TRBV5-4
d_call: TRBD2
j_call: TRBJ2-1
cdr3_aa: ASSLVLAGGEF

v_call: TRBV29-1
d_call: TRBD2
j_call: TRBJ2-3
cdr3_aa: SVRRLAASTDTQY

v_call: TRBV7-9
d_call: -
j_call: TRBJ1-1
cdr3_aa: ASSLRTDKAF

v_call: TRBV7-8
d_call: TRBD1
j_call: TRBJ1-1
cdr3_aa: ASSPGGGWVNEAF

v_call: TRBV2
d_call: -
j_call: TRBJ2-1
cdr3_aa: ASTPGSSVRINEQF

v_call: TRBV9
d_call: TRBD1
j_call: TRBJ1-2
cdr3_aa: ASSLPPGTGAGYGYT

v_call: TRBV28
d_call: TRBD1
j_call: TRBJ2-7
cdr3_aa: ASSLWVQGVTYEQY

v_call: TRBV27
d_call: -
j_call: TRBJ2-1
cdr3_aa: ASSSPILTAYNEQF

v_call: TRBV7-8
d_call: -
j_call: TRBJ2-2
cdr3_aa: ASTPGTGELF

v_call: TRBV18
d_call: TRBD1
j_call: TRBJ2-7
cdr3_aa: ASSAGQGTEQY

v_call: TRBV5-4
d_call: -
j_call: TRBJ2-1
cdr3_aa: ASSLFGQYNEQF

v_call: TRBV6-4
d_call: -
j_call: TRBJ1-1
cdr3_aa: ASSLTGNTEAF

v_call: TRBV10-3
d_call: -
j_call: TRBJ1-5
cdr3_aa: ATRDPRRDQPQH

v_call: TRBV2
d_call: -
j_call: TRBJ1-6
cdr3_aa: AAKGQQDSPLH

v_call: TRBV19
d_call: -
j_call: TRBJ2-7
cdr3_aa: ASTRGGGNVREQY

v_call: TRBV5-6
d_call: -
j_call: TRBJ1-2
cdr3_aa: ASTPVQGRGYGYT

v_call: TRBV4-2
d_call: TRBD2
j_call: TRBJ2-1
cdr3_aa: ASSQSGTSGGYNEQF

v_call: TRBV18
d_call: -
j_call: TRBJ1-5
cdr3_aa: ASSPVRQTMDQPQH

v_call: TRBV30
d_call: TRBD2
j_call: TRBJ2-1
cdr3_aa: AWDQGGGHNEQF

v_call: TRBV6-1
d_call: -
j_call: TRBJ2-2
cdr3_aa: ASSERRGFGELF

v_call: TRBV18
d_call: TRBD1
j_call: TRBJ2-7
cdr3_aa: ASSDSGGAVYEQY

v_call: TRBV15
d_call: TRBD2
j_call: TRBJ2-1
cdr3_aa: ATSNLAGGYNEQF

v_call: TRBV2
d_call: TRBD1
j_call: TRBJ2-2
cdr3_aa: ASSRTGGRTGELF

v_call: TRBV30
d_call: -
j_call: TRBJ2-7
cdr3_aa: AWSVSRQVDYEQY

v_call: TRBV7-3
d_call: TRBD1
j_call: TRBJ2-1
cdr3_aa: ASSDGTGTYNEQF

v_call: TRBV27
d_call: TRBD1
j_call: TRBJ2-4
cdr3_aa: ASWTGTKNIQY

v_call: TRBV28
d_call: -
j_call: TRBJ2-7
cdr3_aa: GTGTANYEQY

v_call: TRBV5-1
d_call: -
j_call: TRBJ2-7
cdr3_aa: ASSPSVRAGNEQY

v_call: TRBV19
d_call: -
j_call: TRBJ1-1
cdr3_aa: ASNEGLNTEAF

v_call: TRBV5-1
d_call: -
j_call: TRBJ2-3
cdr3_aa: ASRFQGSTDTQY

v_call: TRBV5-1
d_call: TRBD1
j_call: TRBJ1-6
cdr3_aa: ASSSGGGTGYSPLH

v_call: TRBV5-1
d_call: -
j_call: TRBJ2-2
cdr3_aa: ASSHGTVNTGELF

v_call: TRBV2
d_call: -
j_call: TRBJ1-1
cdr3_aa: ASSIQGMNTEAF